In this sample, the clone carrying this T cell receptor (beta chain) turned up a few times. This CDR3 spans 15 amino acids. CDR1 and CDR2 from the germline V gene are LGHDT and YNNKEL (reference sequence). The V end lost 4 bases, the J end lost 2 bases, and 11 bases lay between the germline ends. The data belong to a study of blood T cells in healthy people across ages. Total RNA, at least 5 micrograms per sample, came from PBMCs. A second about 7 to 11 cycle PCR used barcoded and J-beta primers. Per sample, CDR3-containing paired-end reads numbered at least 2.5 million. TCRdb fed the 5' RACE reads into MiXCR, producing one record per CDR3 protein. This sample has hundreds of thousands of distinct CDR3 sequences, with 24% found just once. The same sample was also used in a study of T cells of mothers and their children. This second study says: There were over 10 million TCR beta CDR3 reads from each mother and 2.5 million to 3.5 million from each child.

The TCR comes from a boy between 10 and 17 years old in good health. This sequence joins TRBV3-1 and TRBJ2-2, with a possible D match to TRBD2 (6 bases). Sequenced material: blood. The CDR3 nucleotides are TGTGCCAGCAGCCCCGGGACTCTTAACACCGGGGAGCTGTTTTTT. This sequence encodes CASSPGTLNTGELFF.